What follows describes a single T cell receptor beta chain. What it binds is not known. This CDR3 has 15 amino acids. V dropped 6 bases and J dropped 1; count of bases not matched to a gene: 6. Germline V gives CDR1 SNHLY, CDR2 FYNNEI. TCRdb recomputed calls from the 5' RACE reads with MiXCR, one row per CDR3 protein. There are 1.5 million to 2 million distinct CDR3 sequences in the sample; 32% occur only once, and about 0.27% lies in the top ten. This record comes from a study of identical twins. The study, taken as a whole, reports: A lower insertion count was a feature of abundant cord blood beta clonotypes, with no such feature in memory repertoires.

The V call is TRBV2, the J call TRBJ1-1, with 9 bases identical to TRBD1. The sequence was collected from a newborn girl in good health. Material for sequencing was cord blood. Written as DNA, the CDR3 is TGTGCCAGCAGGGGGACAGGGCAGGCGAACACTGAAGCTTTCTTT. This encodes CASRGTGQANTEAFF.